Described below is a single TCR beta chain sequence and its context. The antigen is unknown. The source of the sample is a study of post-analysis software for immune sequencing data. At the level of the study: Some patients lacked subtype; others had relapsing-remitting, secondary progressive or progressive-relapsing disease. Findings and caveats of the study: Controls had lower frequencies than patients of 4 or 5 TRBV segments, which included TRBV5-6, TRBV5-1 and TRBV20-1. Multiple sclerosis patients had significantly lower normalized Chao1 diversity than controls. Batch-mates among the samples co-clustered strongly by F measure.

Trimming left V 6 bases short and J 3 bases short, with 15 bases between. The CDR3 sequence is 13 residues long. CDR1 and CDR2 from the germline V gene are DFQATT and SNEGSKA (reference sequence). The library was made from cDNA and included unique molecular identifiers. Some 500,000 cDNA molecules were recovered from an input of about 0.95 to 11 million T cells. TCRdb independently ran MiXCR on the PCR reads; one entry per CDR3 protein. The repertoire holds about 540,000 distinct CDR3 sequences, with under 40% as singletons. The sequenced sample consisted of blood. The sequence was collected from a girl aged 2 to 17 with multiple sclerosis. The chain couples TRBV20-1 to TRBJ2-7, with D tentatively TRBD2 (5 bases). This chain's CDR3 is CSAQLAAGYEQYF. As DNA, the CDR3 is TGCAGTGCCCAACTCGCCGCGGGCTACGAGCAGTACTTC.